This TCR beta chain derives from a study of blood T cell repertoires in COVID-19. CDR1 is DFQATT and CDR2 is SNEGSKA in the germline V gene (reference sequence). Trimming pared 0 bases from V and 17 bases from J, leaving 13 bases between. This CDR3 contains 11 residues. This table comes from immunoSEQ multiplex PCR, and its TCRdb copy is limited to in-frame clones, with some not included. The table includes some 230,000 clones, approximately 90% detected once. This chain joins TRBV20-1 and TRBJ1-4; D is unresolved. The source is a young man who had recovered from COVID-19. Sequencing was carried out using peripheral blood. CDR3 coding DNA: TGCAGTGCTAGAGATGTAGCGCTTGGCTTTTTT. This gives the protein CSARDVALGFF.